Listed below are T cell receptor beta chains from one sample, sequenced in a study of blood T cell repertoires in COVID-19. This table comes from immunoSEQ multiplex PCR, and its TCRdb copy is limited to in-frame clones, with some not included. The sample lists about 140,000 clones, around 84% occurring once. The source material was peripheral blood. The receptors come from a man aged 60 to 75 with active or convalescent COVID-19. CDR3s include the opening cysteine and the closing phenylalanine or tryptophan. Fields, in order: V gene, J gene, CDR3 protein.

V: TRBV5-1; J: TRBJ1-4; CDR3: CASSLVGGNEKLFF
V: TRBV4-3; J: TRBJ2-1; CDR3: CASSQDPSGGGSYNEQFF
V: TRBV5-1; J: TRBJ1-1; CDR3: CASSFDIANTEAFF
V: TRBV18; J: TRBJ1-2; CDR3: CASSPSRSGDGYTF
V: TRBV19; J: TRBJ2-1; CDR3: CASSQGYEQFF
V: TRBV10-1; J: TRBJ1-2; CDR3: CASSESSRGGYTF
V: TRBV11-3; J: TRBJ2-7; CDR3: CASSFSGKDEQYF
V: TRBV9; J: TRBJ1-2; CDR3: CASSATVNYGYTF
V: TRBV4-1; J: TRBJ2-1; CDR3: CASSHTGTPGEQFF
V: TRBV10-1; J: TRBJ2-1; CDR3: CASSESPGQGQYNEQFF
V: TRBV27; J: TRBJ1-1; CDR3: CASRPLAGTGLPGAFF
V: TRBV4-3; J: TRBJ1-4; CDR3: CASSQDGPPGQVYEKLFF
V: TRBV12-3/TRBV12-4; J: TRBJ2-7; CDR3: CASSLTGLYEQYF
V: TRBV29-1; J: TRBJ2-5; CDR3: CSVRVARNQETQYF
V: TRBV9; J: TRBJ2-1; CDR3: CASSVSGTIENEQFF
V: TRBV2; J: TRBJ2-3; CDR3: CASSVRQGRDTQYF
V: TRBV29-1; J: TRBJ2-6; CDR3: CSVSGAGSGANVLTF
V: TRBV20-1; J: TRBJ1-5; CDR3: CSASPFDQPQHF
V: TRBV18; J: TRBJ1-2; CDR3: CASSPSTGHTNYGYTF
V: TRBV7-8; J: TRBJ2-1; CDR3: CASSPRTSFAEQFF
V: TRBV7-2; J: TRBJ1-1; CDR3: CASSNRVDTEAFF
V: TRBV5-1; J: TRBJ2-3; CDR3: CASSGLAGEDTQYF
V: TRBV6-5; J: TRBJ2-5; CDR3: CASILDRAETQYF
V: TRBV30; J: TRBJ1-2; CDR3: CAWSVLYSQGYTF
V: TRBV15; J: TRBJ2-1; CDR3: CATSGGTSGYYNEQFF
V: TRBV18; J: TRBJ1-2; CDR3: CASSPGLQGSGYTF
V: TRBV7-2; J: TRBJ1-2; CDR3: CASSSTGFYGYTF
V: TRBV4-1; J: TRBJ2-1; CDR3: CASSQVVAPSSYNEQFF
V: TRBV6-1; J: TRBJ2-7; CDR3: CASSEPPPPYEQYF
V: TRBV27; J: TRBJ1-2; CDR3: CASSLRGGTPSYYGYTF
V: TRBV5-4; J: TRBJ1-1; CDR3: CASSLSQNTEAFF
V: TRBV4-1; J: TRBJ1-3; CDR3: CASSLTGLENGNTIYF
V: TRBV11-3; J: TRBJ1-2; CDR3: CASSLDRGYGYTF
V: TRBV10-1; J: TRBJ2-4; CDR3: CASSEIGQADIQYF
V: TRBV27; J: TRBJ1-5; CDR3: CASSFDRDAQPQHF
V: TRBV6-5; J: TRBJ1-1; CDR3: CASSQDREVTEAFF
V: TRBV5-1; J: TRBJ1-4; CDR3: CASSNGQGANEKLFF
V: TRBV29-1; J: TRBJ1-3; CDR3: CSVGTGTANGNTIYF
V: TRBV19; J: TRBJ2-7; CDR3: CASSITGTDHYEQYF
V: TRBV4-3; J: TRBJ2-1; CDR3: CASSQDYLYNEQFF
V: TRBV13; J: TRBJ2-5; CDR3: CASSSGADAGEETQYF
V: TRBV9; J: TRBJ2-5; CDR3: CASSEGLLGYQETQYF
V: TRBV14; J: TRBJ1-2; CDR3: CASSQDRLPAVYGYTF
V: TRBV4-1; J: TRBJ2-4; CDR3: CASSQDGNIQYF
V: TRBV20-1; J: TRBJ1-2; CDR3: CSASVGGTYGYTF